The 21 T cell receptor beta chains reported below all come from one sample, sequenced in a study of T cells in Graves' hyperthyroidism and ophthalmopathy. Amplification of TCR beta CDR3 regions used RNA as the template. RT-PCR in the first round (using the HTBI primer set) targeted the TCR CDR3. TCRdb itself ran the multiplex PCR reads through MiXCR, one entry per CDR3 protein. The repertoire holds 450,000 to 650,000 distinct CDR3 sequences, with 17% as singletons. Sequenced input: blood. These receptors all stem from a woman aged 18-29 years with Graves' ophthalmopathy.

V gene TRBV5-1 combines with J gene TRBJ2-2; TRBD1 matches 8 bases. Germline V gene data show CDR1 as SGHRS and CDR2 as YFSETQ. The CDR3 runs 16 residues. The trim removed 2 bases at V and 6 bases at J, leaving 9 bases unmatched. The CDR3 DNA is TGCGCCAGCAGCTTTAGGACAGGGAGGATGGCCGGGGAGCTGTTTTTT. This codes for CASSFRTGRMAGELFF.

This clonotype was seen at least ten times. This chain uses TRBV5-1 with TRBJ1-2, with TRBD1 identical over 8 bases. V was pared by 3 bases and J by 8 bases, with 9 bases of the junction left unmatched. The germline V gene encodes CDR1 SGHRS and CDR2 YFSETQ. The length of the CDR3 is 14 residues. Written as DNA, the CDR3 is TGCGCCAGCAGCTCCTCCGGACAGGGCGAAGGCTACACCTTC. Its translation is CASSSSGQGEGYTF. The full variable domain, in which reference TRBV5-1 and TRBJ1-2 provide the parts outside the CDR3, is KAGVTQTPRYLIKTRGQQVTLSCSPISGHRSVSWYQQTPGQGLQFLFEYFSETQRNKGNFPGRFSGRQFSNSRSEMNVSTLELGDSALYLCASSSSGQGEGYTFGSGTRLTVV.

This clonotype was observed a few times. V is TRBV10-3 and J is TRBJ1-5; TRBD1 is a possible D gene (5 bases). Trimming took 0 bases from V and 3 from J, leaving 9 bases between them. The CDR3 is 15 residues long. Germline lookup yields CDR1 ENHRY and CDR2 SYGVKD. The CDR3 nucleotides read TGTGCCATCAGTGAGTCGGGGGGGTCCAATCAGCCCCAGCATTTT. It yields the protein CAISESGGSNQPQHF.

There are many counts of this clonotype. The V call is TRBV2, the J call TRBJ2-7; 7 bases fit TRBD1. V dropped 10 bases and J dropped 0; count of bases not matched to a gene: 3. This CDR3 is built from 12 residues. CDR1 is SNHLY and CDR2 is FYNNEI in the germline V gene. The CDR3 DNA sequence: TGTGCCAACGACAGGGCCTCCTACGAGCAGTACTTC. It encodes CANDRASYEQYF.

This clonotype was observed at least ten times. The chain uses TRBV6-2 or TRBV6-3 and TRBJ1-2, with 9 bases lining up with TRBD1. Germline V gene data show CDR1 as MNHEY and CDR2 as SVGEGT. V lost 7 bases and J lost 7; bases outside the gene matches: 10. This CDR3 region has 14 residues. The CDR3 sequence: CASIQPDRGTGYTF. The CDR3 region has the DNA TGTGCCAGCATTCAACCAGACAGGGGGACTGGCTACACCTTC.

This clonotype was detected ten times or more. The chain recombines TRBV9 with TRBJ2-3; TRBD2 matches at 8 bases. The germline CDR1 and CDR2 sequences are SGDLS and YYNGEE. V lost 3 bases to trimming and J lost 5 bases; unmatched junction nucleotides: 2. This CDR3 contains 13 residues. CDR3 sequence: CASSAGGEDTQYF. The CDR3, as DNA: TGTGCCAGCAGCGCGGGGGGGGAAGATACGCAGTATTTT.

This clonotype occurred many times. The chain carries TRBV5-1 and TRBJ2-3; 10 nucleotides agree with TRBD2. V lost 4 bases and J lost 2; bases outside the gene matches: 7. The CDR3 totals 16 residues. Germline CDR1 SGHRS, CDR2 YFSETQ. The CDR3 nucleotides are TGCGCCAGCAGCGCAGCGGGGGGGTTCTTCACAGATACGCAGTATTTT. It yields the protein CASSAAGGFFTDTQYF.

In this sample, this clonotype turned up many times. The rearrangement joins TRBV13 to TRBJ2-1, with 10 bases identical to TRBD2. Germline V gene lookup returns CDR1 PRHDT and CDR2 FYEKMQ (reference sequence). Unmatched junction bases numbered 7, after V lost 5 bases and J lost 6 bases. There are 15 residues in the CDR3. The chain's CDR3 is CASSPSGGASNEQFF. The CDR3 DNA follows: TGTGCCAGCAGCCCGAGCGGGGGGGCAAGCAATGAGCAGTTCTTC.

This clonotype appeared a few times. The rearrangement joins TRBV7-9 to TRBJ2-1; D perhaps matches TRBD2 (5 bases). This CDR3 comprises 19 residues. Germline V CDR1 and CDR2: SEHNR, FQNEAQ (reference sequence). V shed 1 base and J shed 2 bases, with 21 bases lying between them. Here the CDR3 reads CASSLGSLAPSKPYNEQFF. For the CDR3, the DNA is TGTGCCAGCAGCTTAGGTTCCCTAGCACCGAGCAAGCCCTACAATGAGCAGTTCTTC.

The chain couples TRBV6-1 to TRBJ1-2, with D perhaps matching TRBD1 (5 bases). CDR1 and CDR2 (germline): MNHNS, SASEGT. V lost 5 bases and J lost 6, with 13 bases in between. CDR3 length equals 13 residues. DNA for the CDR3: TGTGCCAGCAGTCGGGAGGGGCACAATGGCTACACCTTC. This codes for CASSREGHNGYTF.

CDR3 loop: CASSQGMDRGETQYF. The CDR3 DNA reads as TGTGCCAGCAGCCAAGGAATGGACAGGGGGGAGACCCAGTACTTC. V usage is TRBV3-1 and J usage is TRBJ2-5; TRBD1 matches at 10 bases. This CDR3 region has 15 residues. Germline V gene sequence: CDR1 LGHDT, CDR2 YNNKEL (reference sequence). Trimming at V came to 1 base and at J to 5 bases, leaving 4 bases not matched to a gene.

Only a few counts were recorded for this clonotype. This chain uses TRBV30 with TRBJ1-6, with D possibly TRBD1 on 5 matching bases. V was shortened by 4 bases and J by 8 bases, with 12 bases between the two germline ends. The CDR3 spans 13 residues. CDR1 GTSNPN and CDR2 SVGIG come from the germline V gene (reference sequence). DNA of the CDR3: TGTGCCTGGAACGGGACTCCCGATTCACCCCTCCACTTT. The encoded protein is CAWNGTPDSPLHF. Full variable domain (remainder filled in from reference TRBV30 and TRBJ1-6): SQTIHQWPATLVQPVGSPLSLECTVEGTSNPNLYWYRQAAGRGLQLLFYSVGIGQISSEVPQNLSASRPQDRQFILSSKKLLLSDSGFYLCAWNGTPDSPLHFGNGTRLTVT.

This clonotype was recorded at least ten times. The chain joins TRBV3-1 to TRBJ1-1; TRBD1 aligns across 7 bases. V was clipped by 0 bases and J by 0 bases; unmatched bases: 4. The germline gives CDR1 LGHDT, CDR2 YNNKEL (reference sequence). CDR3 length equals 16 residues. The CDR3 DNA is TGTGCCAGCAGCCAAGAAAGGGGGCAGTTGAACACTGAAGCTTTCTTT. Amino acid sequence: CASSQERGQLNTEAFF.

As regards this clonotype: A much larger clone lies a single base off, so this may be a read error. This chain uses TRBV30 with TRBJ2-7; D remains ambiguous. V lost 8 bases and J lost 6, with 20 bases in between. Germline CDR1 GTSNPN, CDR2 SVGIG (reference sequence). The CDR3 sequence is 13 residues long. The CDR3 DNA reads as TGTGCCCGGGCGACAAGGGCATTCGCCGAGCAGTACTTC. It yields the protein CARATRAFAEQYF. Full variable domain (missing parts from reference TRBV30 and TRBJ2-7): SQTIHQWPATLVQPVGSPLSLECTVEGTSNPNLYWYRQAAGRGLQLLFYSVGIGQISSEVPQNLSASRPQDRQFILSSKKLLLSDSGFYLCARATRAFAEQYFGPGTRLTVT.

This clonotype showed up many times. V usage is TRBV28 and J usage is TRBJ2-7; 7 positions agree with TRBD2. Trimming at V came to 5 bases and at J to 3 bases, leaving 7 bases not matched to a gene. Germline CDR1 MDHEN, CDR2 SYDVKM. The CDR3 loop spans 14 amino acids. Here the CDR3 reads CASSGNRGGYEQYF. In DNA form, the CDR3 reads TGTGCCAGCAGTGGAAATCGCGGGGGCTACGAGCAGTACTTC.

This CDR3 is CASSPTGLANYGYTF. In nucleotides, the CDR3 is TGTGCCAGCAGTCCGACGGGGTTAGCTAACTATGGCTACACCTTC. V is TRBV6-1 and J is TRBJ1-2; no definite D call. V dropped 5 bases and J dropped 0 bases, with 13 bases sitting between them. Looked up from germline, CDR1 is MNHNS and CDR2 is SASEGT. The CDR3 is made up of 15 amino acids.

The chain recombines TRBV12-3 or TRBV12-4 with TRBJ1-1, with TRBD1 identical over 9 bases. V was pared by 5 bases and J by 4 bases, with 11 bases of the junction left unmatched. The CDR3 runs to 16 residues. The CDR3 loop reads CASSGRQGGRGTEAFF. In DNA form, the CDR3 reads TGTGCCAGCAGTGGCCGACAGGGGGGGAGGGGCACTGAAGCTTTCTTT.

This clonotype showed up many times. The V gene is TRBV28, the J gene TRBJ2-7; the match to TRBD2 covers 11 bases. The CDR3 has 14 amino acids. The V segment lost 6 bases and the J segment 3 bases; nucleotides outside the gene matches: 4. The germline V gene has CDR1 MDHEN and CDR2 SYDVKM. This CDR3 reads CASSLGLAGYEQYF. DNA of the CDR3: TGTGCCAGCAGCTTAGGACTAGCGGGCTACGAGCAGTACTTC. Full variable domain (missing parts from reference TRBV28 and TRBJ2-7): DVKVTQSSRYLVKRTGEKVFLECVQDMDHENMFWYRQDPGLGLRLIYFSYDVKMKEKGDIPEGYSVSREKKERFSLILESASTNQTSMYLCASSLGLAGYEQYFGPGTRLTVT.

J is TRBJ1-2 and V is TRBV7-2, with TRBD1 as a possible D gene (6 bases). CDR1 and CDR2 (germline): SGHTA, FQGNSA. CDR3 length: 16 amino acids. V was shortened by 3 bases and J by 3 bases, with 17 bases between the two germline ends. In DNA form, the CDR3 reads TGTGCCAGCAGCTTCGATACAGGGTGCTCCTACTATGGCTACACCTTC. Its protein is CASSFDTGCSYYGYTF.

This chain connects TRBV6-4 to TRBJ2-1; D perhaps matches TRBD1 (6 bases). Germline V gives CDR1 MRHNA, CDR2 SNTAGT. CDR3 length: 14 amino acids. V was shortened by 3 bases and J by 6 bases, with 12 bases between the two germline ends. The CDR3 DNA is TGTGCCAGCAGTGAGACGGACAGCTCCAATGAGCAGTTCTTC. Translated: CASSETDSSNEQFF.

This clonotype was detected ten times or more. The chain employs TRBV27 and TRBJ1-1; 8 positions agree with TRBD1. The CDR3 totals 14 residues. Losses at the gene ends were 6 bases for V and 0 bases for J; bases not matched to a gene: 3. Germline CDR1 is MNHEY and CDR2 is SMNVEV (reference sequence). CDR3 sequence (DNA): TGTGCCAGCAGACAGACAGGGGTGAACACTGAAGCTTTCTTT. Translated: CASRQTGVNTEAFF.